These T cell receptor beta chains were read from a single sample in a study of control samples from healthy donors and cancer patients. The data were produced by immunoSEQ multiplex PCR, yet TCRdb's version contains in-frame clones alone and is incomplete. The sample has around 85,000 clones, around 90% seen once. Sequenced material: blood. All receptors come from a woman aged 60-75 years in good health. CDR3s include the opening cysteine and the closing phenylalanine or tryptophan. D genes are given only for firm matches. For some rows the clone size is stated as once, few or many, or as a class when expanded; others skip it.

J: TRBJ1-5
V: TRBV18
D: TRBD1
size: NA
DNA: TGTGCCAGCTCACCAGGACAGGCGAATCAGCCCCAGCATTTT
CDR3: CASSPGQANQPQHF

J: TRBJ1-2
V: TRBV27
D: NA
size: NA
DNA: TGTGCCAGCAGTACCCAGGGAGCCTATGGCTACACCTTC
CDR3: CASSTQGAYGYTF

J: TRBJ2-3
V: TRBV4-3
D: TRBD1
size: NA
DNA: TGCGCCAGCAGCCAAGAGCGGCGGCAGGGGGCGGTGGATACGCAGTATTTT
CDR3: CASSQERRQGAVDTQYF

J: TRBJ2-1
V: TRBV5-1
D: TRBD1
size: NA
DNA: TGCGCCAGCAGCTTCCTACAGGGGAGCTCCTACAATGAGCAGTTCTTC
CDR3: CASSFLQGSSYNEQFF

J: TRBJ1-6
V: TRBV9
D: TRBD1
size: NA
DNA: TGTGCCAGCAGCCCTCGGACAGGGTCGGCTTCACCCCTCCACTTT
CDR3: CASSPRTGSASPLHF

J: TRBJ1-2
V: TRBV18
D: NA
size: NA
DNA: TGTGCCAGTATCGGCAACTCTAACTATGGCTACACCTTC
CDR3: CASIGNSNYGYTF

J: TRBJ1-1
V: TRBV18
D: NA
size: NA
DNA: TGTGCCAGCTCACCAGGGAACACTGAAGCTTTCTTT
CDR3: CASSPGNTEAFF

J: TRBJ2-5
V: TRBV7-8
D: TRBD2
size: once
DNA: TGTGCCAGCAGCTTAGTGGCGGGGGGGCTCGGGGAGACCCAGTACTTC
CDR3: CASSLVAGGLGETQYF

J: TRBJ1-2
V: TRBV18
D: TRBD1
size: NA
DNA: TGTGCCAGCTCGCGAGGGACAGAACTCTATGGCTACACCTTC
CDR3: CASSRGTELYGYTF

J: TRBJ2-1
V: TRBV7-9
D: TRBD2
size: NA
DNA: TGTGCCAGCAGCACGGGGGGTTCAGGGTACAATGAGCAGTTCTTC
CDR3: CASSTGGSGYNEQFF

J: TRBJ2-7
V: TRBV27
D: TRBD1
size: NA
DNA: TGTGCCAGCAGTCCCCGACAGGGGCTCGGCGAGCAGTACTTC
CDR3: CASSPRQGLGEQYF

J: TRBJ1-1
V: TRBV6-5
D: NA
size: NA
DNA: TGTGCCAGCAGCCCCGTGGCGGGGGCGAGCACTGAAGCTTTCTTT
CDR3: CASSPVAGASTEAFF

J: TRBJ2-7
V: TRBV7-8
D: NA
size: NA
DNA: TGTGCCAGCAGCTTTAGACAGAGCTCCTACGAGCAGTACTTC
CDR3: CASSFRQSSYEQYF

J: TRBJ2-3
V: TRBV29-1
D: NA
size: NA
DNA: TGCAGCGTGGCCACAGGAACAGATACGCAGTATTTT
CDR3: CSVATGTDTQYF

J: TRBJ2-5
V: TRBV30
D: NA
size: NA
DNA: TGTGCCTGGAATCCAGGACTCTTCGGAGAGACCCAGTACTTC
CDR3: CAWNPGLFGETQYF

J: TRBJ2-1
V: TRBV12-3/TRBV12-4
D: TRBD2
size: NA
DNA: TGTGCCAGCAGACTCCTAGCGGACAATGAGCAGTTCTTC
CDR3: CASRLLADNEQFF

J: TRBJ1-3
V: TRBV3-1/TRBV3-2
D: NA
size: NA
DNA: TGTGCCAGCAGCCAACGTGGGGCCTCTGGAAACACCATATATTTT
CDR3: CASSQRGASGNTIYF